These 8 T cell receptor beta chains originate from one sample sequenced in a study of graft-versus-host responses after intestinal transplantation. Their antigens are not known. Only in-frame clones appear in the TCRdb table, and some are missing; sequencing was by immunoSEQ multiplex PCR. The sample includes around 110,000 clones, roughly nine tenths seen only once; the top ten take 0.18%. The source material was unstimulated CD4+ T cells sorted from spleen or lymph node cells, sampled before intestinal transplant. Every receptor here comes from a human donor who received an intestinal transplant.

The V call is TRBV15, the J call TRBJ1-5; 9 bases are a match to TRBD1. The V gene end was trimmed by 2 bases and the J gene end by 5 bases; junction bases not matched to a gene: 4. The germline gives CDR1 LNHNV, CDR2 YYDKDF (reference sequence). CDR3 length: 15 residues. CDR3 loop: CATSRRQGDDQPQHF. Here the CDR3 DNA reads TGTGCCACCAGCAGAAGACAGGGGGACGATCAGCCCCAGCATTTT.

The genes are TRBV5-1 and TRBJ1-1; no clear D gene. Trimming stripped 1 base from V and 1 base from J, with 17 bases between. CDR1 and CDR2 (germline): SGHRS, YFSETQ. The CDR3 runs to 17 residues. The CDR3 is CASSLMADSPANTEAFF. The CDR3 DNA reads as TGCGCCAGCAGCTTGATGGCTGACTCTCCGGCGAACACTGAAGCTTTCTTT.

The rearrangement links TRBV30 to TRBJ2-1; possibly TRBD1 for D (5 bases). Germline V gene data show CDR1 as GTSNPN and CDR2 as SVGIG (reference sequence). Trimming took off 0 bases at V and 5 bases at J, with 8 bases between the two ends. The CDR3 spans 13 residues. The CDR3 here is CAWSVGVDNEQFF. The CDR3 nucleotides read TGTGCCTGGAGTGTAGGGGTAGACAATGAGCAGTTCTTC.

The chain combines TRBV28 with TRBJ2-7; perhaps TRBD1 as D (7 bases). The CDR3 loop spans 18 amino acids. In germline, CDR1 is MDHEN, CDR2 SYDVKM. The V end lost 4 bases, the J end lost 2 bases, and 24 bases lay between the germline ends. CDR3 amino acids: CASSSISAGGTAPYEQYF. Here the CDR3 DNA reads TGTGCCAGCAGTTCAATCTCGGCTGGGGGGACAGCTCCCTACGAGCAGTACTTC.

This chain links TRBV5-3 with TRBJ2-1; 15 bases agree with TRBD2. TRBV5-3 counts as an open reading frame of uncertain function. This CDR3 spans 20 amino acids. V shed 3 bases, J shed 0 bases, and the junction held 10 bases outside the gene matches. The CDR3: CARSSKTGLAGGSSYNEQFF. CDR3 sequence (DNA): TGTGCCAGAAGCTCTAAAACCGGACTAGCGGGAGGGAGCTCCTACAATGAGCAGTTCTTC.

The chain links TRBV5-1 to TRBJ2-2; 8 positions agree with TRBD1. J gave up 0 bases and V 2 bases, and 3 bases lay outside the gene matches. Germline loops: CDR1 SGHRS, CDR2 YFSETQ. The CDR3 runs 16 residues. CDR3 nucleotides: TGCGCCAGCAGCTTCGGACAGGGCCCGAACACCGGGGAGCTGTTTTTT. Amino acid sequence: CASSFGQGPNTGELFF.

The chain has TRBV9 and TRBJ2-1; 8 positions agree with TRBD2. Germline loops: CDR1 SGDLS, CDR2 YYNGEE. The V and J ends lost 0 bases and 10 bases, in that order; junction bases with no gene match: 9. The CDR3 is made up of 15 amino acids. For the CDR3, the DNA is TGTGCCAGCAGCGTAGCGCCAGCGGGAGTCAAAGAGCAGTTCTTC. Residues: CASSVAPAGVKEQFF.

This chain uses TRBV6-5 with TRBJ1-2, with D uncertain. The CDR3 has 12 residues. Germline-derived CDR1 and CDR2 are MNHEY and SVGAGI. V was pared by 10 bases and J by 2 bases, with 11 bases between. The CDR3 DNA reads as TGTGCCACCCGGCGGCGGAACTATGGCTACACCTTC. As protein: CATRRRNYGYTF.